This paragraph reports one T cell receptor (beta chain). Its target is unknown. Then a second PCR, running about 6 to 12 cycles, was carried out with a sample-barcoded 5' primer and a J-beta primer mix. TCRdb independently ran MiXCR on the 5' RACE reads; one entry per CDR3 protein. The table has around 1,900,000 distinct CDR3 sequences, 30% to 40% seen once. These data are taken from a study of blood T cells in healthy people across ages. Study-wide results and caveats: While age rose, TCR beta diversity per million T cells dropped in a roughly linear way.

The CDR3 runs to 12 residues. The germline CDR1 and CDR2 sequences are SQVTM and ANQGSEA. Every sample had a minimum of 6 million PBMCs isolated. The V call is TRBV29-1, the J call TRBJ2-7; 11 positions match TRBD1. The tail of the sequence fits TRBJ2-5 better, so the J call may be wrong. This clonotype was obtained from a human donor in good health. Sequencing was done on a sample of blood. CDR3: CSGGTGGKTQYF. DNA for the CDR3: TGCAGCGGTGGGACAGGGGGGAAGACCCAGTACTTC.